The rows below give T cell receptor beta chains drawn from one sample of a study of PD-1 blockade in classical Hodgkin lymphoma. Libraries were prepared by immunoSEQ multiplex PCR; TCRdb keeps only in-frame clonotypes and omits some of them. The sample includes under 95,000 clones, nearly 95% of them seen just once. The sequencing here drew on peripheral blood mononuclear cells (PBMCs), taken before the second cycle of nivolumab. Receptors were obtained from a human donor with classical Hodgkin lymphoma. The CDR3 runs from the conserved cysteine through the conserved F or W. The D gene is left open where the match is weak. Where a row states a size, it is once, few, many or the class of an expanded clone; other rows omit it.

D gene	V gene	clone size	J gene	CDR3 DNA	CDR3 protein
.	TRBV19	.	TRBJ2-7	TGTGCCAGTAGTCCCGTCACGTCACACTACGAGCAGTACTTC	CASSPVTSHYEQYF
.	TRBV28	.	TRBJ2-6	TGTGCCAGCAGCTCCGGAGGGGGCGGCTCTGGGGCCAACGTCCTGACTTTC	CASSSGGGGSGANVLTF
.	TRBV11-1	once	TRBJ1-1	TGTGCCAGCAGCTCCAATAAAGCTTTCTTT	CASSSNKAFF
.	TRBV6-5	.	TRBJ1-1	TGTGCCAGCAGATTCAATTACCTACTCCGTACAGCTTTCTTT	CASRFNYLLRTAFF
.	TRBV6-5	.	TRBJ2-2	TGTGCCAGCAGAAAAGGCCTAGCGCACACCGGGGAGCTGTTTTTT	CASRKGLAHTGELFF
.	TRBV6-5	once	TRBJ1-2	TGTGCCAGCAGTGCAGGGACTGGCTATGGCTACACCTTC	CASSAGTGYGYTF
TRBD2	TRBV28	once	TRBJ2-2	TGTGCCAGCAGAGCCGGGACTAGCGGAACCACCGGGGAGCTGTTTTTT	CASRAGTSGTTGELFF
.	TRBV6-5	.	TRBJ2-1	TGTGCCAGCAGTTCTCCCGGGACTCCTAGGGACAATGAGCAGTTCTTC	CASSSPGTPRDNEQFF
TRBD1	TRBV7-9	.	TRBJ2-7	TGTGCCAGCAGCTTATACGGCGTTCAGGGGGCCTACGAGCAGTACTTC	CASSLYGVQGAYEQYF
TRBD2	TRBV28	.	TRBJ2-3	TGTGCCAGCAGTTTATGGGGAGGGAAAGCAGATACGCAGTATTTT	CASSLWGGKADTQYF
.	TRBV11-2	once	TRBJ2-6	TGTGCCAGCAGCTTAGTGAGGGCAGGGATCCCACCCGGGGCCAACGTCCTGACTTTC	CASSLVRAGIPPGANVLTF
TRBD2	TRBV5-1	.	TRBJ2-5	TGCGCCAGCAGCGCTAGCGGGAAAGAGACCCAGTACTTC	CASSASGKETQYF
TRBD1	TRBV5-4	.	TRBJ1-1	TGTGCCAGCAGCTTCGGACAGGGAGGGGGTTTAGCCACTGAAGCTTTCTTT	CASSFGQGGGLATEAFF
TRBD1	TRBV6-6	.	TRBJ1-1	TGTGCCAGCAGGGGAAAAGGACAGGGAAGGAGTGAAGCTTTCTTT	CASRGKGQGRSEAFF
.	TRBV25-1	.	TRBJ2-3	TGTGCCAGCAGTGCGATGGGTACGCAGTATTTT	CASSAMGTQYF
.	TRBV29-1	.	TRBJ1-3	TGCAGCGTTGAATCCTCCAACTCTGGAAACACCATATATTTT	CSVESSNSGNTIYF
TRBD1	TRBV6-4	.	TRBJ2-3	TGTGCCAGCAGCGATACAGGGGGCGTAGATACGCAGTATTTT	CASSDTGGVDTQYF
TRBD2	TRBV5-1	.	TRBJ2-4	TGCGCCAGCAGCCCGGGACTAGCGGGAGCAATACTAGCCAAAAACATTCAGTACTTC	CASSPGLAGAILAKNIQYF
.	TRBV14	once	TRBJ2-7	TGTGCCAGCAGCGACGGGGGCTACGAGCAGTACTTC	CASSDGGYEQYF
TRBD1	TRBV6-6	.	TRBJ1-2	TGTGCCAGCAGTTTGCTAGACAGGGACTATGGCTACACCTTC	CASSLLDRDYGYTF
.	TRBV15	.	TRBJ2-4	TGTGCCACCAGCAGAGGGAGGGGAGTTGGGCCCAAAAACATTCAGTACTTC	CATSRGRGVGPKNIQYF
TRBD2	TRBV5-1	.	TRBJ2-7	TGCGCCAGCAGTTTACTAGCGGGAGGGGAGCAGTACTTC	CASSLLAGGEQYF
TRBD2	TRBV10-3	.	TRBJ2-5	TGTGCCATCAGTGCGGGACTACAAGAGACCCAGTACTTC	CAISAGLQETQYF
.	TRBV7-2	.	TRBJ1-5	TGTGCCAGCAGCCTAGCTCCGGGAAGCAATCAGCCCCAGCATTTT	CASSLAPGSNQPQHF
TRBD2	TRBV5-6	.	TRBJ2-3	TGTGCCAGCAGCTCCCAGCGGGAATCAGATACGCAGTATTTT	CASSSQRESDTQYF
.	TRBV6-6	.	TRBJ2-5	TGTGCCAGCAGTTTTTCACCCCAAGAGACCCAGTACTTC	CASSFSPQETQYF
.	TRBV5-1	.	TRBJ2-5	TGCGCCAGCACCAACGGGGGGCCCCAAGAGACCCAGTACTTC	CASTNGGPQETQYF
.	TRBV7-2	.	TRBJ2-2	TGTGCCAGCAGCCTTCAAAGGGGGGGCACCGGGGAGCTGTTTTTT	CASSLQRGGTGELFF
.	TRBV6-5	.	TRBJ1-5	TGTGCCAGCAGTTCGGGCCCGCGGCTTAATCAGCCCCAGCATTTT	CASSSGPRLNQPQHF
.	TRBV2	.	TRBJ1-4	TGTGCCAGCAGTGGGGGAGGAAAACTGTTTTTT	CASSGGGKLFF
TRBD2	TRBV19	.	TRBJ2-1	TGTGCCAGTAGTACCCCGGGACTACCGGGCAATGAGCAGTTCTTC	CASSTPGLPGNEQFF
TRBD1	TRBV6-5	.	TRBJ1-1	TGTGCCAGCAGTTATACCGGGGACAGGGTGTTCTTT	CASSYTGDRVFF
.	TRBV5-1	.	TRBJ1-3	TGCGCCAGCAGCTTGGGAAGGGTAGGACTCTCTGGAAACACCATATATTTT	CASSLGRVGLSGNTIYF
.	TRBV6-5	.	TRBJ2-7	TGTGCCAGCAGATTCCGGGACTCATCCTACGAGCAGTACTTC	CASRFRDSSYEQYF
.	TRBV10-3	.	TRBJ2-7	TGTGCCATCACCCCCTCAGGGTCCAACGAGCAGTACTTC	CAITPSGSNEQYF
.	TRBV10-1	once	TRBJ1-1	TGCGCCAGCAGTGAATTATCTACTGGCCCTACGGGGATGAACACTGAAGCTTTCTTT	CASSELSTGPTGMNTEAFF